A selection of T cell receptor beta chains follows, all from one sample in a study of post-analysis software for immune sequencing data. A single record per CDR3 protein comes from TCRdb applying MiXCR to the PCR reads. The sample includes hundreds of thousands of distinct CDR3 sequences, around a third of them seen just once. The sequenced sample consisted of blood. These receptors came from a girl aged 5 to 17 with multiple sclerosis. Both conserved end residues are part of each CDR3. Fields, in order: J gene, V gene, D gene, clone size, CDR3 protein, CDR3 DNA. The D gene is left open where the match is weak. For some rows the clone size is stated as once, few or many, or as a class when expanded; others skip it.

J gene: TRBJ2-7
V gene: TRBV6-6
D gene: TRBD1
clone size: NA
CDR3 protein: CASSYPTGEATYEQYF
CDR3 DNA: TGTGCCAGCAGTTACCCGACAGGGGAGGCTACCTACGAGCAGTACTTC

J gene: TRBJ2-6
V gene: TRBV11-2
D gene: NA
clone size: few
CDR3 protein: CASSFSSGANVLTF
CDR3 DNA: TGTGCCAGCAGCTTTAGCTCTGGGGCCAACGTCCTGACTTTC

J gene: TRBJ2-2
V gene: TRBV6-2/TRBV6-3
D gene: NA
clone size: NA
CDR3 protein: CASSRDTAGELFF
CDR3 DNA: TGTGCCAGCAGCCGGGACACGGCCGGGGAGCTGTTTTTT

J gene: TRBJ1-4
V gene: TRBV12-3/TRBV12-4
D gene: NA
clone size: few
CDR3 protein: CASSFSQTNEKLFF
CDR3 DNA: TGTGCCAGCAGTTTTTCACAGACTAATGAAAAACTGTTTTTT

J gene: TRBJ2-7
V gene: TRBV4-2
D gene: NA
clone size: NA
CDR3 protein: CASSQELGGTYEQYF
CDR3 DNA: TGTGCCAGCAGCCAAGAATTAGGGGGGACCTACGAGCAGTACTTC

J gene: TRBJ2-7
V gene: TRBV6-6
D gene: TRBD2
clone size: NA
CDR3 protein: CASSYAGGISYEQYF
CDR3 DNA: TGTGCCAGCAGTTACGCCGGGGGGATCTCCTACGAGCAGTACTTC

J gene: TRBJ2-7
V gene: TRBV6-5
D gene: TRBD1
clone size: few
CDR3 protein: CASSRTGVHSYEQYF
CDR3 DNA: TGTGCCAGCAGTAGGACAGGGGTCCACTCCTACGAGCAGTACTTC

J gene: TRBJ1-1
V gene: TRBV20-1
D gene: TRBD1
clone size: NA
CDR3 protein: CSARLGQQNTEAFF
CDR3 DNA: TGCAGTGCTCGACTGGGACAGCAGAACACTGAAGCTTTCTTT

J gene: TRBJ2-3
V gene: TRBV25-1
D gene: TRBD2
clone size: NA
CDR3 protein: CASSDASGGRTTITDTQYF
CDR3 DNA: TGTGCCAGCAGTGATGCTAGCGGGGGCCGAACCACCATCACAGATACGCAGTATTTT

J gene: TRBJ2-1
V gene: TRBV5-1
D gene: NA
clone size: NA
CDR3 protein: CAGRLDGGARYNEQFF
CDR3 DNA: TGCGCCGGCAGACTTGATGGGGGAGCGAGATACAATGAGCAGTTCTTC

J gene: TRBJ1-1
V gene: TRBV20-1
D gene: NA
clone size: NA
CDR3 protein: CSAGREFEAFF
CDR3 DNA: TGCAGTGCTGGACGGGAATTTGAAGCTTTCTTT

J gene: TRBJ2-7
V gene: TRBV12-3/TRBV12-4
D gene: NA
clone size: many
CDR3 protein: CASSPRDGLDHEQYF
CDR3 DNA: TGTGCCAGCAGTCCAAGGGACGGACTGGACCACGAGCAGTACTTC

J gene: TRBJ1-2
V gene: TRBV4-3
D gene: TRBD1
clone size: few
CDR3 protein: CASSQETGAPYGYTF
CDR3 DNA: TGCGCCAGCAGCCAAGAGACAGGGGCCCCCTATGGCTACACCTTC

J gene: TRBJ2-2
V gene: TRBV7-9
D gene: NA
clone size: NA
CDR3 protein: CASDRTVNANTGELFF
CDR3 DNA: TGTGCCAGCGACCGAACGGTAAACGCGAACACCGGGGAGCTGTTTTTT

J gene: TRBJ2-1
V gene: TRBV7-3
D gene: TRBD1
clone size: once
CDR3 protein: CASSLGQGIREQFF
CDR3 DNA: TGTGCCAGCAGCTTGGGACAGGGGATTCGGGAGCAGTTCTTC

J gene: TRBJ1-1
V gene: TRBV18
D gene: NA
clone size: NA
CDR3 protein: CASSPRQETTEAFF
CDR3 DNA: TGTGCCAGCTCACCACGACAGGAAACGACTGAAGCTTTCTTT